A selection of T cell receptor beta chains follows, all from one sample in a study of glioma-infiltrating T cells after dendritic cell vaccination. Assay: immunoSEQ multiplex PCR; the TCRdb copy retains only in-frame clones and omits some. Here the sample spans 90,000 or so clones, over 65% being singletons. Sequences were derived from blood, sampled before dendritic cell vaccination. Receptor source: a human donor with glioblastoma. The CDR3 runs from the conserved cysteine through the conserved F or W. The D gene is left open where the match is weak. The size of a clone is reported for some rows only, either as once, few or many, or as a class for expanded clones.

abundance: .
v_gene: TRBV5-1
d_gene: .
j_gene: TRBJ1-4
CDR3aa: CASSLGQNNEKLFF
CDR3nt: TGCGCCAGCAGCCTGGGACAAAATAATGAAAAACTGTTTTTT

abundance: few
v_gene: TRBV10-3
d_gene: .
j_gene: TRBJ1-4
CDR3aa: CAISAGERGEKLFF
CDR3nt: TGTGCCATCAGTGCAGGGGAGCGGGGTGAAAAACTGTTTTTT

abundance: once
v_gene: TRBV10-3
d_gene: .
j_gene: TRBJ1-2
CDR3aa: CAIRGGLGSGTNYGYTF
CDR3nt: TGTGCCATCAGGGGGGGATTGGGGAGTGGAACTAACTATGGCTACACCTTC

abundance: .
v_gene: TRBV19
d_gene: .
j_gene: TRBJ1-2
CDR3aa: CASSVQGIGYGYTF
CDR3nt: TGTGCCAGTAGTGTTCAGGGTATCGGCTATGGCTACACCTTC

abundance: .
v_gene: TRBV12-2
d_gene: .
j_gene: TRBJ1-4
CDR3aa: CASRLPGQGEKLFF
CDR3nt: TGTGCAAGTCGCTTACCAGGACAAGGCGAAAAACTGTTTTTT

abundance: once
v_gene: TRBV5-1
d_gene: TRBD2
j_gene: TRBJ2-5
CDR3aa: CASSLLPKGTSGRGRETQYF
CDR3nt: TGCGCCAGCAGCCTGCTTCCAAAAGGGACTAGCGGGAGAGGGCGAGAGACCCAGTACTTC

abundance: .
v_gene: TRBV15
d_gene: TRBD2
j_gene: TRBJ2-1
CDR3aa: CATKGRANVQFF
CDR3nt: TGTGCCACCAAAGGGAGGGCTAATGTGCAGTTCTTC

abundance: .
v_gene: TRBV6-5
d_gene: TRBD2
j_gene: TRBJ2-3
CDR3aa: CASSYISGRTADTQYF
CDR3nt: TGTGCCAGCAGTTACATTAGCGGGAGGACCGCAGATACGCAGTATTTT

abundance: .
v_gene: TRBV7-6
d_gene: .
j_gene: TRBJ2-7
CDR3aa: CASSPNRYEQYF
CDR3nt: TGTGCCAGCAGCCCTAACCGCTACGAGCAGTACTTC

abundance: few
v_gene: TRBV10-3
d_gene: TRBD2
j_gene: TRBJ2-1
CDR3aa: CAISESGLAGARNEQFF
CDR3nt: TGTGCCATCAGTGAGTCTGGCCTAGCGGGGGCCCGGAATGAGCAGTTCTTC

abundance: .
v_gene: TRBV2
d_gene: TRBD1
j_gene: TRBJ1-2
CDR3aa: CASSGVAGGSYGYTF
CDR3nt: TGTGCCAGCAGTGGGGTGGCAGGGGGGAGCTATGGCTACACCTTC

abundance: .
v_gene: TRBV9
d_gene: TRBD1
j_gene: TRBJ1-1
CDR3aa: CASSVVTGGTEAFF
CDR3nt: TGTGCCAGCAGCGTAGTAACAGGGGGTACTGAAGCTTTCTTT

abundance: .
v_gene: TRBV19
d_gene: TRBD1
j_gene: TRBJ2-7
CDR3aa: CASSISQGASYEQYF
CDR3nt: TGTGCCAGTAGTATAAGTCAGGGGGCCTCCTACGAGCAGTACTTC

abundance: .
v_gene: TRBV6-1
d_gene: .
j_gene: TRBJ1-5
CDR3aa: CASSEALPGALVPPQHF
CDR3nt: TGTGCCAGCAGTGAAGCGCTTCCAGGGGCCCTCGTTCCGCCCCAGCATTTT

abundance: .
v_gene: TRBV5-1
d_gene: .
j_gene: TRBJ2-1
CDR3aa: CASSPLPSSGEQFF
CDR3nt: TGCGCCAGCAGCCCCCTACCTAGCTCTGGTGAGCAGTTCTTC

abundance: .
v_gene: TRBV2
d_gene: .
j_gene: TRBJ2-2
CDR3aa: CASSVVERAGELFF
CDR3nt: TGTGCCAGCAGTGTAGTTGAGCGGGCCGGGGAGCTGTTTTTT

abundance: .
v_gene: TRBV9
d_gene: TRBD2
j_gene: TRBJ2-1
CDR3aa: CASSVDSGGAYEQFF
CDR3nt: TGTGCCAGCAGCGTAGACAGCGGGGGGGCATATGAGCAGTTCTTC

abundance: .
v_gene: TRBV5-1
d_gene: TRBD1
j_gene: TRBJ2-5
CDR3aa: CASSPPGQLETQYF
CDR3nt: TGCGCCAGCAGCCCCCCGGGACAGTTAGAGACCCAGTACTTC

abundance: once
v_gene: TRBV4-2
d_gene: .
j_gene: TRBJ1-1
CDR3aa: CASSQAGGGVTEAFF
CDR3nt: TGTGCCAGCAGCCAAGCGGGGGGGGGAGTCACTGAAGCTTTCTTT

abundance: .
v_gene: TRBV23-1
d_gene: .
j_gene: TRBJ1-2
CDR3aa: CASSQLSVGTTGYGYTF
CDR3nt: TGCGCCAGCAGTCAATTGAGTGTCGGCACGACTGGCTATGGCTACACCTTC

abundance: .
v_gene: TRBV29-1
d_gene: TRBD2
j_gene: TRBJ2-1
CDR3aa: CSVDGGLAGGQSSYNEQFF
CDR3nt: TGCAGCGTTGATGGCGGACTAGCGGGAGGGCAGAGCTCCTACAATGAGCAGTTCTTC

abundance: .
v_gene: TRBV7-9
d_gene: TRBD1
j_gene: TRBJ1-1
CDR3aa: CASSSRQGVNTEAFF
CDR3nt: TGTGCCAGCAGCTCTAGACAGGGAGTGAACACTGAAGCTTTCTTT

abundance: .
v_gene: TRBV14
d_gene: TRBD2
j_gene: TRBJ2-1
CDR3aa: CASTLGSGRNEQFF
CDR3nt: TGTGCCAGCACCTTGGGGAGCGGGAGAAATGAGCAGTTCTTC

abundance: .
v_gene: TRBV28
d_gene: .
j_gene: TRBJ2-7
CDR3aa: CASSPPRGYEQYF
CDR3nt: TGTGCCAGCAGCCCCCCCCGGGGATACGAGCAGTACTTC

abundance: few
v_gene: TRBV30
d_gene: .
j_gene: TRBJ2-1
CDR3aa: CAWSVRVNEQFF
CDR3nt: TGTGCCTGGAGTGTACGAGTAAATGAGCAGTTCTTC

abundance: .
v_gene: TRBV6-5
d_gene: TRBD1
j_gene: TRBJ2-5
CDR3aa: CASSTWDRQETQYF
CDR3nt: TGTGCCAGCAGTACCTGGGACAGGCAAGAGACCCAGTACTTC

abundance: .
v_gene: TRBV5-4
d_gene: .
j_gene: TRBJ2-5
CDR3aa: CASSLDVLRVPETQYF
CDR3nt: TGTGCCAGCAGCTTGGACGTGCTCCGAGTCCCAGAGACCCAGTACTTC

abundance: .
v_gene: TRBV29-1
d_gene: .
j_gene: TRBJ2-3
CDR3aa: CSGEGGFSTDTQYF
CDR3nt: TGCAGCGGGGAGGGGGGGTTTAGCACAGATACGCAGTATTTT

abundance: .
v_gene: TRBV7-9
d_gene: .
j_gene: TRBJ1-2
CDR3aa: CASSLEEGRAQGYTF
CDR3nt: TGTGCCAGCAGCTTAGAGGAGGGCAGGGCTCAGGGCTACACCTTC

abundance: few
v_gene: TRBV5-1
d_gene: TRBD1
j_gene: TRBJ1-4
CDR3aa: CASSWGQATNEKLFF
CDR3nt: TGCGCCAGCAGCTGGGGACAGGCAACTAATGAAAAACTGTTTTTT

abundance: .
v_gene: TRBV14
d_gene: TRBD2
j_gene: TRBJ2-7
CDR3aa: CASSQGLAANYEQYF
CDR3nt: TGTGCCAGCAGCCAGGGACTAGCGGCTAACTACGAGCAGTACTTC

abundance: .
v_gene: TRBV12-5
d_gene: .
j_gene: TRBJ2-2
CDR3aa: CASGPRIAANTGELFF
CDR3nt: TGTGCTAGTGGCCCCAGAATAGCGGCCAACACCGGGGAGCTGTTTTTT

abundance: .
v_gene: TRBV18
d_gene: .
j_gene: TRBJ2-7
CDR3aa: CASSRSDEQYF
CDR3nt: TGTGCCAGCTCACGATCAGACGAGCAGTACTTC

abundance: .
v_gene: TRBV5-4
d_gene: TRBD1
j_gene: TRBJ2-3
CDR3aa: CASSLRTGSTDTQYF
CDR3nt: TGTGCCAGCAGCCTGCGGACAGGGAGCACAGATACGCAGTATTTT

abundance: .
v_gene: TRBV9
d_gene: .
j_gene: TRBJ1-2
CDR3aa: CASSVRQDYGYTF
CDR3nt: TGTGCCAGCAGCGTGCGGCAAGACTATGGCTACACCTTC

abundance: .
v_gene: TRBV5-1
d_gene: TRBD1
j_gene: TRBJ1-1
CDR3aa: CASSSTGTDNTEAFF
CDR3nt: TGCGCCAGCAGCAGTACCGGGACAGACAACACTGAAGCTTTCTTT

abundance: few
v_gene: TRBV11-2
d_gene: TRBD1
j_gene: TRBJ1-5
CDR3aa: CASSPSGTGNQPQHF
CDR3nt: TGTGCCAGCAGCCCCTCGGGGACAGGAAATCAGCCCCAGCATTTT

abundance: once
v_gene: TRBV5-4
d_gene: TRBD1
j_gene: TRBJ2-7
CDR3aa: CASSRGQASYEQYF
CDR3nt: TGTGCCAGCAGTCGGGGACAGGCCTCCTACGAGCAGTACTTC

abundance: .
v_gene: TRBV7-8
d_gene: .
j_gene: TRBJ1-1
CDR3aa: CASRRGAETEAFF
CDR3nt: TGTGCCAGCAGGCGGGGGGCCGAAACTGAAGCTTTCTTT

abundance: .
v_gene: TRBV2
d_gene: .
j_gene: TRBJ2-5
CDR3aa: CASSPYAETQYF
CDR3nt: TGTGCCAGCAGTCCCTATGCAGAGACCCAGTACTTC

abundance: .
v_gene: TRBV9
d_gene: TRBD1
j_gene: TRBJ2-2
CDR3aa: CASSVRPDRDGGELFF
CDR3nt: TGTGCCAGCAGCGTTCGCCCAGACAGGGATGGCGGGGAGCTGTTTTTT

abundance: .
v_gene: TRBV29-1
d_gene: .
j_gene: TRBJ2-3
CDR3aa: CSVPVPGGRSRDTQYF
CDR3nt: TGCAGCGTTCCCGTCCCCGGGGGACGTTCACGAGATACGCAGTATTTT

abundance: once
v_gene: TRBV5-1
d_gene: .
j_gene: TRBJ1-1
CDR3aa: CASREIVQGNTEAFF
CDR3nt: TGCGCCAGCAGAGAGATAGTACAGGGGAACACTGAAGCTTTCTTT

abundance: .
v_gene: TRBV7-9
d_gene: TRBD1
j_gene: TRBJ2-7
CDR3aa: CASSGQGQAEEQYF
CDR3nt: TGTGCCAGCAGCGGCCAGGGACAGGCTGAAGAGCAGTACTTC

abundance: .
v_gene: TRBV5-1
d_gene: .
j_gene: TRBJ1-2
CDR3aa: CASSFTGLYGYTF
CDR3nt: TGCGCCAGCAGCTTCACAGGGCTCTATGGCTACACCTTC

abundance: .
v_gene: TRBV11-2
d_gene: TRBD2
j_gene: TRBJ2-7
CDR3aa: CASSPTSGGGYEQYF
CDR3nt: TGTGCCAGCAGCCCGACTAGCGGTGGAGGCTACGAGCAGTACTTC

abundance: .
v_gene: TRBV27
d_gene: .
j_gene: TRBJ2-1
CDR3aa: CASSYVRHLYNEQFF
CDR3nt: TGTGCCAGCAGTTATGTCCGACACCTCTACAATGAGCAGTTCTTC

abundance: .
v_gene: TRBV2
d_gene: TRBD1
j_gene: TRBJ2-4
CDR3aa: CASTRTGGIAKNIQYF
CDR3nt: TGTGCCAGCACGAGGACAGGGGGAATAGCCAAAAACATTCAGTACTTC